In its sample, the clone carrying this TCR beta chain was seen many times. Its matching antigen is unknown. RNA transcripts served as the template for amplifying TCR beta CDR3 regions. The primer set for the first-round RT-PCR of the TCR CDR3 was HTBI. Each CDR3 protein gets one entry after TCRdb re-called the multiplex PCR reads with MiXCR. The table records hundreds of thousands of distinct CDR3 sequences, roughly 15% of them present only once. This entry belongs to a study of T cells in Graves' hyperthyroidism and ophthalmopathy. Findings and limits, study-wide: Among thyroid clonotypes expanded above 0.001, most also appeared in blood. Model-based prediction identified ophthalmopathy a median about 6.8 months prior to its onset.

Fresh peripheral blood, 10 ml, was the source of the PBMCs. Germline CDR1 and CDR2: MDHEN and SYDVKM. The V end lost 3 bases, the J end lost 1 base, and 12 bases lay between the germline ends. The CDR3 has 15 residues. This TCR was sampled from a woman between 40 and 55 years old with Graves' ophthalmopathy. The chain combines TRBV28 with TRBJ1-1; D may be TRBD1 (5 bases). The sequenced sample was blood. CDR3 sequence: CASSFWGDKNTEAFF. The CDR3 DNA is TGTGCCAGCAGTTTTTGGGGGGATAAGAACACTGAAGCTTTCTTT.